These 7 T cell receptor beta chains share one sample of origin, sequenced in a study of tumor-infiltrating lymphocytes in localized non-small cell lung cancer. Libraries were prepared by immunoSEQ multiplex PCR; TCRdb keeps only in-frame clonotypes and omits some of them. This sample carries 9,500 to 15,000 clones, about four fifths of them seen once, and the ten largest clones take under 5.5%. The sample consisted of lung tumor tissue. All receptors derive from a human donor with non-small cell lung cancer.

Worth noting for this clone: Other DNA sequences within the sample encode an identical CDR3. CDR3 residues: CASSMMGFGYTF. As DNA, the CDR3 is TGTGCCAGTAGTATGATGGGGTTCGGCTACACCTTC. The chain couples TRBV19 to TRBJ1-2; D gene ambiguous. V dropped 3 bases and J dropped 8 bases, with 10 bases sitting between them. This CDR3 has 12 amino acids. Germline loops: CDR1 LNHDA, CDR2 SQIVND (reference sequence). The full variable domain, completed using reference TRBV19 and TRBJ1-2, is DGGITQSPKYLFRKEGQNVTLSCEQNLNHDAMYWYRQDPGQGLRLIYYSQIVNDFQKGDIAEGYSVSREKKESFPLTVTSAQKNPTAFYLCASSMMGFGYTFGSGTRLTVV.

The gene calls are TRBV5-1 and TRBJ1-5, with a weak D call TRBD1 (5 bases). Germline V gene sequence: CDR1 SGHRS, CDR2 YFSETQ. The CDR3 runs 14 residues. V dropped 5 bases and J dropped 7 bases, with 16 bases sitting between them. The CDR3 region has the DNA TGCGCCAGCAGTGTGGACACCCGTAGCCAGCCCCAGCATTTT. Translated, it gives CASSVDTRSQPQHF.

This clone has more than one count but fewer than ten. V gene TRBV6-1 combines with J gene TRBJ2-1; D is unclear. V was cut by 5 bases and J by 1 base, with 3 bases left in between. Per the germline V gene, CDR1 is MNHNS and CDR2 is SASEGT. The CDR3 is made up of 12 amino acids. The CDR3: CASSPSYNEQFF. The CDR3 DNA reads TGTGCCAGCAGTCCTTCCTACAATGAGCAGTTCTTC.

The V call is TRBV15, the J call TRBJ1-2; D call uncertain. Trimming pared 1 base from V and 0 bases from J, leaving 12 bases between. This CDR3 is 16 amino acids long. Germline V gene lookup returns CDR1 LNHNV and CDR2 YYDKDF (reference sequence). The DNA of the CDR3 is TGTGCCACCAGCAGAGTTCGAGGGCAACCTAACTATGGCTACACCTTC. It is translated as CATSRVRGQPNYGYTF.

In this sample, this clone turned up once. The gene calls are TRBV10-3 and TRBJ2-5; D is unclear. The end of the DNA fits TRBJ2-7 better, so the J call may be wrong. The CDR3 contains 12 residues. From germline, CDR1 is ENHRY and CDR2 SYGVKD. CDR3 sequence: CAISGGGHEQYF. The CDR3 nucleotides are TGTGCCATCAGCGGCGGTGGCCACGAGCAGTACTTC.

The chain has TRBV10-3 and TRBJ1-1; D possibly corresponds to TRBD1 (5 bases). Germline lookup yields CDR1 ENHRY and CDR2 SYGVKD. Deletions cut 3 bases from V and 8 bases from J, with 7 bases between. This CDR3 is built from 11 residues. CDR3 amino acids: CAISEGVEAFF. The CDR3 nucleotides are TGTGCCATCAGTGAAGGGGTAGAAGCTTTCTTT.

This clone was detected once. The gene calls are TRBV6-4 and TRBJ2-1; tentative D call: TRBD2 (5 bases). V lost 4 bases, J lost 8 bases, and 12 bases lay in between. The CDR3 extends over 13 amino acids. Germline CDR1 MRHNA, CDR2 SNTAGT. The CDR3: CASSVNRGHEQFF. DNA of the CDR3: TGTGCCAGCAGTGTTAACCGGGGTCATGAGCAGTTCTTC.